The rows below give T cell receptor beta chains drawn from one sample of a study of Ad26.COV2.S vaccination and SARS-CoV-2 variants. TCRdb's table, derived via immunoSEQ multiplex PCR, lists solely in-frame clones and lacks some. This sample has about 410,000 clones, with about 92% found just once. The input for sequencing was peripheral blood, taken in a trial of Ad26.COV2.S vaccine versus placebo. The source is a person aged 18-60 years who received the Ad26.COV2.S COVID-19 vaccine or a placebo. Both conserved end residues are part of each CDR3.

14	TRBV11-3	CASSPGGAGETQYF
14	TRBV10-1	CASGDRGYPGELFF
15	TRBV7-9	CASSLRLGAQETQYF
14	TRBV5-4	CASSLDGPNTEAFF
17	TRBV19	CASSIRQISSGANVLTF
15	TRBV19	CASSIERQGRREQFF
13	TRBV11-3	CASSPSMNTEAFF
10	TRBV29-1	CSVGQGQAFF
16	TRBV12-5	CASGPPDFQYTGELFF
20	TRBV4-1	CASSRLIGGQGERSGNTIYF
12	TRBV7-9	CASSRTGNEQYF
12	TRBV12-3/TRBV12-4	CASSLTPDTQYF
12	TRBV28	CASGDYGVEAFF
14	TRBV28	CASTWTGANYGYTF
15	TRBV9	CASSVQGWSGNTIYF
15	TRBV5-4	CASSGPGQGNEKLFF
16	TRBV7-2	CASSPRDSSYNSPLHF
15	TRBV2	CASSMGGGWGQPPHF
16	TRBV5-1	CASSLAETGESGGYTF
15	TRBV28	CASSLLLGANYGYTF
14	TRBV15	CATSRGNSYNEQFF
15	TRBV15	CATSREAGGPETQYF
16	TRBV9	CASSLIAGGPSDTQYF
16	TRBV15	CATSRFEDSHPETQYF
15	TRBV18	CASSPPGTVGNTQYF
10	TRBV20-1	CSARRTEAFF
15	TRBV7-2	CASSLGGWGTDTQYF
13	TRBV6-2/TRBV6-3	CASSSDRSYGYTF
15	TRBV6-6	CASSNEQGSLYEQYF
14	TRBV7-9	CASSLAFPANEQFF
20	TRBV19	CASSPSPLNQRGAFGYEQYF
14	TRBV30	CAWSVQGTGNTIYF
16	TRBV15	CATSKIKTETNYGYTF
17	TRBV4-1	CASTSTRGRGGSYGYTF
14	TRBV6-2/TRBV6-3	CASSYSSVNQPQHF
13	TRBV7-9	CASSPQGGYEQYF
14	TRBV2	CASSVFSGANVLTF
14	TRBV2	CASIVGSSTDTQYF
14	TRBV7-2	CASSAKGSRQPQHF
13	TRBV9	CASSVWGNYGYTF
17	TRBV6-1	CASSEGGSHRAWDGYTF
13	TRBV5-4	CASSQMDSYGYTF